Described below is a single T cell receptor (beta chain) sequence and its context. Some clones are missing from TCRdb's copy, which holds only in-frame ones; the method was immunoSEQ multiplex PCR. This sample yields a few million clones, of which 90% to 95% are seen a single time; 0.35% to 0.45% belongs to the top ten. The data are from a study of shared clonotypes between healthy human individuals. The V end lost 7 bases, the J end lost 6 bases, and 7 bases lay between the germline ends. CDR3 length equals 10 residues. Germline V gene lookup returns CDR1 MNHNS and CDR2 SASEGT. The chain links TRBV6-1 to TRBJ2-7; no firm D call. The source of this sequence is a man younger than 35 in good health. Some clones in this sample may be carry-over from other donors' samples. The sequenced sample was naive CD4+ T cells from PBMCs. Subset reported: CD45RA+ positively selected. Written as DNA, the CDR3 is TGTGCCAGCAAACGGGTCGAGCAGTACTTC. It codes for CASKRVEQYF.